This paragraph reports one T cell receptor (beta chain). The assay was immunoSEQ multiplex PCR, and TCRdb's table has in-frame clones only and misses some. The table has approximately 730,000 clones, approximately 85% seen once. The data were taken from a study of shared T cell receptors in the human thymus. CDR1 and CDR2 from the germline V gene are SEHNR and FQNEAQ (reference sequence). V was shortened by 5 bases and J by 4 bases, with 19 bases between the two germline ends. This CDR3 region has 16 residues. The data were also submitted as part of a second study, on human thymus T cells. As that report states: The donor group consisted of healthy Finnish infants who were having corrective surgery for congenital heart defects. The thymus was resected at corrective cardiac surgery. Unrelated individuals reportedly shared highly overlapping thymic TCR repertoires.

Specimen: thymocytes. This receptor was taken from a girl under three years old with a congenital heart defect. The chain carries TRBV7-9 and TRBJ2-3; no clear D gene. CDR3 coding DNA: TGTGCCAGCAGCCGCTATCCCCGAGAATTCGCAGATACGCAGTATTTT. As protein: CASSRYPREFADTQYF. The complete variable domain, with remaining parts taken from reference TRBV7-9 and TRBJ2-3, reads DTGVSQNPRHKITKRGQNVTFRCDPISEHNRLYWYRQTLGQGPEFLTYFQNEAQLEKSRLLSDRFSAERPKGSFSTLEIQRTEQGDSAMYLCASSRYPREFADTQYFGPGTRLTVL.